This T cell receptor (beta chain) was found in a study of control samples from healthy donors and cancer patients (dated by TCRdb to the early 2020s). Points on this clone: This receptor's antigen is unknown. Base qualities are missing; no much larger clone stands one base away.

Receptor amplification or capture employed the immunoSEQ multiplex PCR assay. The table comes from immuneACCESS by way of TCRdb, which keeps in-frame sequences with V and J called. Part of the clones is missing from these tables; in studies checked, under half for an unresolved V gene and the rest for unknown reasons. This sample gives roughly 18,000 clones in total; 80% to 90% of them show up just once. The ten largest clonotypes hold 25% to 30% of the sample. Compared with germline, V lacks 5 bases and J lacks 4 bases; bases without a gene match: 3. The germline V gene specifies SGHRS as CDR1 and YFSETQ as CDR2. The CDR3 has 13 amino acids, counting the end cysteine and phenylalanine. Only the CDR3 portion is preserved as DNA: 39 bases, with reading frame beginning at the first base.

What was sequenced was PBMCs. The receptor chain draws on TRBV5-1 and TRBJ1-2, with 9 junctional bases fitting TRBD1. This sequence was found in a woman in her 70s with lung cancer. The base sequence is TGCGCCAGCAGTTCGGACAGGGGCTATGGCTACACCTTC. This translates into CASSSDRGYGYTF. Reference TRBV5-1 and TRBJ1-2 genes cover what lies past the CDR3, so the full variable domain is KAGVTQTPRYLIKTRGQQVTLSCSPISGHRSVSWYQQTPGQGLQFLFEYFSETQRNKGNFPGRFSGRQFSNSRSEMNVSTLELGDSALYLCASSSDRGYGYTFGSGTRLTVV.